The 10 T cell receptor beta chains listed next were all sequenced from one sample in a study of CD8+CD57+ T cells in acquired aplastic anemia. Genomic DNA served as template for TCR beta VDJ and CDR3 profiling. TCRdb analysed the reads with MiXCR anew, one entry per CDR3 protein. The data hold about 110,000 distinct CDR3 sequences, with 40% to 65% observed a single time. The source material was sorted CD4+, CD8+, or CD8+CD57+ T cells (not recorded which) from PBMCs. These TCRs come from a human donor in good health, serving as a control.

This clonotype was seen a few times. The chain joins TRBV29-1 to TRBJ2-7; TRBD1 or TRBD2 may be the D gene (6 bases each). The CDR3 totals 12 residues. The V end lost 4 bases, the J end lost 7 bases, and 14 bases lay between the germline ends. CDR1 is SQVTM and CDR2 is ANQGSEA in the germline V gene. The CDR3 protein is CSVAQRGGEQYF. CDR3 nucleotides: TGCAGCGTTGCCCAGCGAGGGGGGGAGCAGTACTTC.

On this clonotype: Without the conserved terminal phenylalanine or tryptophan, this CDR3 likely stems from a read error. The chain recombines TRBV20-1 with TRBJ2-5, with D possibly called TRBD1 or TRBD2 (5 bases each). Germline CDR1 is DFQATT and CDR2 is SNEGSKA (reference sequence). CDR3 length equals 12 residues. V lost 6 bases to trimming and J lost 5 bases, with 13 bases between them. The CDR3 nucleotides are TGCAGTGCCAGTGTGGGGGAGGAGACCCAGTACGTC. It codes for CSASVGEETQYV.

The chain couples TRBV24-1 to TRBJ2-7; D is uncertain. The CDR3 has 13 residues. The V and J ends lost 3 bases and 3 bases respectively, with 8 bases between them. CDR1 and CDR2 from the germline V gene are KGHDR and SFDVKD. This CDR3 reads CATSDVSGYEQYF. Here the CDR3 DNA reads TGTGCCACCAGTGATGTCAGTGGCTACGAGCAGTACTTC.

The V gene is TRBV20-1, the J gene TRBJ1-4; TRBD1 is a possible D gene (5 bases). V lost 6 bases and J lost 7, with 9 bases in between. Germline CDR1 and CDR2: DFQATT and SNEGSKA (reference sequence). This CDR3 spans 11 amino acids. DNA of the CDR3: TGCAGTGCCAGGGTTCCTGAAAAACTGTTTTTT. Encoded protein: CSARVPEKLFF.

This rearrangement joins TRBV9 to TRBJ2-1, with D hard to call. Germline V gene sequence: CDR1 SGDLS, CDR2 YYNGEE. This CDR3 has 15 residues. The germline V and J ends were trimmed by 3 bases and 2 bases, with 12 bases remaining between them. The CDR3 protein is CASSASGTTYNEQFF. As DNA, the CDR3 is TGTGCCAGCAGCGCTTCGGGCACCACCTACAATGAGCAGTTCTTC.

In this sample, this clonotype turned up a few times. The chain is built from TRBV2 and TRBJ1-2, with D unresolved. V was cut by 6 bases and J by 4 bases, with 9 bases left in between. The CDR3 spans 12 residues. The germline V gene encodes CDR1 SNHLY and CDR2 FYNNEI. The CDR3 sequence: CASSATGYGYTF. CDR3 in DNA: TGTGCCAGCAGCGCCACGGGCTATGGCTACACCTTC.

This clonotype appeared many times. The chain is built from TRBV4-2 and TRBJ1-1; a weak D match, TRBD1 (5 bases). Germline assignment: CDR1 LGHNA and CDR2 YNFKEQ. This CDR3 spans 14 amino acids. V was pared by 0 bases and J by 5 bases, with 10 bases between. The CDR3 sequence: CASSQELGGTEAFF. The CDR3 nucleotides read TGTGCCAGCAGCCAAGAGTTGGGGGGAACTGAAGCTTTCTTT.

The rearrangement joins TRBV5-1 to TRBJ2-5; no definite D call. This CDR3 is 18 amino acids long. CDR1 and CDR2 from the germline V gene are SGHRS and YFSETQ. The V end lost 2 bases, the J end lost 2 bases, and 22 bases lay between the germline ends. The CDR3 reads CASSFRTKNPPTQETQYF. In DNA, the CDR3 is TGCGCCAGCAGCTTTCGGACCAAGAACCCCCCCACACAAGAGACCCAGTACTTC. The variable domain in full, with the rest retrieved from reference TRBV5-1 and TRBJ2-5, is KAGVTQTPRYLIKTRGQQVTLSCSPISGHRSVSWYQQTPGQGLQFLFEYFSETQRNKGNFPGRFSGRQFSNSRSEMNVSTLELGDSALYLCASSFRTKNPPTQETQYFGPGTRLLVL.

Ten or more counts support this clonotype. This chain joins TRBV4-3 and TRBJ2-1; the match to TRBD2 covers 10 bases. The CDR3 has 15 residues. Looked up from germline, CDR1 is LGHNA and CDR2 is YSLEER. V shed 0 bases, J shed 10 bases, and the junction held 6 bases outside the gene matches. CDR3 nucleotides: TGCGCCAGCAGCCAAGACACTAGCGGGGTTTTAGAGCAGTTCTTC. As protein: CASSQDTSGVLEQFF.

V is TRBV7-3 and J is TRBJ2-7, with unresolved D. The germline V gene has CDR1 SGHTA and CDR2 FQGTGA. V lost 4 bases and J lost 4, with 11 bases in between. The CDR3 consists of 13 residues. The CDR3 sequence: CASSSNFGYEQYF. The CDR3 DNA follows: TGTGCCAGCAGCTCAAATTTTGGGTACGAGCAGTACTTC.